This T cell receptor (beta chain) originates from a study of shared clonotypes between healthy human individuals. Assay: immunoSEQ multiplex PCR; the TCRdb copy retains only in-frame clones and omits some. The data show over a million clones, with over 95% seen just once and 1.2% held by the top ten. Germline V gene data show CDR1 as MNHNS and CDR2 as SASEGT. Trimming stripped 6 bases from V and 4 bases from J, with 5 bases between. The CDR3 loop spans 11 amino acids. The sequenced material came from naive CD4+ T cells sorted from blood. Subset: CD45RA+ positively selected. The chain combines TRBV6-1 with TRBJ2-3; D is uncertain. The receptor was isolated from a man under 40 in good health. CDR3 loop: CASSPADTQYF. CDR3 in DNA: TGTGCCAGCAGCCCCGCAGATACGCAGTATTTT.